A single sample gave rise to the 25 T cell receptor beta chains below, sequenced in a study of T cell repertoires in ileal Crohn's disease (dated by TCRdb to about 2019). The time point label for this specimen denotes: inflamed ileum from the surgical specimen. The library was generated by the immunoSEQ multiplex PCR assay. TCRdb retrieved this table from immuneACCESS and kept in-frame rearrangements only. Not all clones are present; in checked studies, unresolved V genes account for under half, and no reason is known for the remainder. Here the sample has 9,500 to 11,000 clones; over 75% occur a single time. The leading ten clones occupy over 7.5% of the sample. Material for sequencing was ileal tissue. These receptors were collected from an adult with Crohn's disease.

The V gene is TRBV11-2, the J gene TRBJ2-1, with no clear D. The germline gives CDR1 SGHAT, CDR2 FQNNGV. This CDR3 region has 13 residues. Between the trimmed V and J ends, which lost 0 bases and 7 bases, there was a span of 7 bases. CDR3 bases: TGTGCCAGCAGCTTAGATTCGCGGAATGAGCAGTTCTTC. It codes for CASSLDSRNEQFF.

CDR3 residues: CASSTRDRGTYEQYF. CDR3 coding DNA: TGTGCCAGCAGTACCCGGGACAGGGGAACCTACGAGCAGTACTTC. V and J are TRBV27 and TRBJ2-7; TRBD1 matches at 10 bases. Germline CDR1 MNHEY, CDR2 SMNVEV (reference sequence). This CDR3 has 15 amino acids. The V segment lost 5 bases and the J segment 2 bases; nucleotides outside the gene matches: 6.

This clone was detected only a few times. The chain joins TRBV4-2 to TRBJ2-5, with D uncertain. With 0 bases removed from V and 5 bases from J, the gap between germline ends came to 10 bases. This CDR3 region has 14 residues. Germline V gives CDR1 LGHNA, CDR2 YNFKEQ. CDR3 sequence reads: CASSQDPGSETQYF. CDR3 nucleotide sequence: TGTGCCAGCAGCCAAGACCCTGGCTCCGAGACCCAGTACTTC.

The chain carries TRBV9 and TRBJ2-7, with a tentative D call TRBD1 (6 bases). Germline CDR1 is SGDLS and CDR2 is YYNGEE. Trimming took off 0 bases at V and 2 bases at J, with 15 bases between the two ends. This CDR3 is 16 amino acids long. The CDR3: CASSVAAGVGAYEQYF. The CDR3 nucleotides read TGTGCCAGCAGCGTAGCGGCAGGGGTAGGGGCCTACGAGCAGTACTTC.

CDR3: CASCGQGAGELFF. The CDR3 DNA reads as TGTGCCAGTTGTGGACAGGGGGCCGGGGAGCTGTTTTTT. The gene calls are TRBV6-5 and TRBJ2-2; TRBD1 agrees at 10 bases. Trimming took 9 bases from V and 6 from J; bases not matched to a gene: 4. In germline, CDR1 is MNHEY, CDR2 SVGAGI. The CDR3 contains 13 residues.

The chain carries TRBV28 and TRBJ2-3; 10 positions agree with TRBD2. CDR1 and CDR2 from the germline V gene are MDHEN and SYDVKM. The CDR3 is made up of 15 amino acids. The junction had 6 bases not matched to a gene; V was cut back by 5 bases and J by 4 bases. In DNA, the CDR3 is TGTGCCAGCAGTCTAGCGGGAGTCGGAGCAGATACGCAGTATTTT. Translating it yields CASSLAGVGADTQYF. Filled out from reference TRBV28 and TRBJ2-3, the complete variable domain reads DVKVTQSSRYLVKRTGEKVFLECVQDMDHENMFWYRQDPGLGLRLIYFSYDVKMKEKGDIPEGYSVSREKKERFSLILESASTNQTSMYLCASSLAGVGADTQYFGPGTRLTVL.

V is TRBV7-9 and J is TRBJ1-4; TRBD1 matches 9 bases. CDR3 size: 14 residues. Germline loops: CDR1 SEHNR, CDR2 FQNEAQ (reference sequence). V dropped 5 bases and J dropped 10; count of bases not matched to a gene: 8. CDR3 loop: CASSQTGGSGKLFF. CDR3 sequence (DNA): TGTGCCAGCAGCCAGACAGGGGGGTCTGGAAAACTGTTTTTT.

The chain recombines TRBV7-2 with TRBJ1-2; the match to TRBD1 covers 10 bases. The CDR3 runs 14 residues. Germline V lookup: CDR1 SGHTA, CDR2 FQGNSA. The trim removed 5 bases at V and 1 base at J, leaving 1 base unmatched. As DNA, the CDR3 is TGTGCCAGCAGCAGGGACAGGGGTAACTATGGCTACACCTTC. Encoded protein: CASSRDRGNYGYTF.

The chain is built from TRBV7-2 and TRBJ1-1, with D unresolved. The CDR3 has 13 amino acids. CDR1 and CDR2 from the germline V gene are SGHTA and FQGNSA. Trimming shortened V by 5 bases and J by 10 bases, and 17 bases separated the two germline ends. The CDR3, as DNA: TGTGCCAGCAGCCCACCTGGTGGTCTTATAGCTTTCTTT. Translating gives CASSPPGGLIAFF. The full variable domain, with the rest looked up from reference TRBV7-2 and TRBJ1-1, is GAGVSQSPSNKVTEKGKDVELRCDPISGHTALYWYRQSLGQGLEFLIYFQGNSAPDKSGLPSDRFSAERTGGSVSTLTIQRTQQEDSAVYLCASSPPGGLIAFFGQGTRLTVV.

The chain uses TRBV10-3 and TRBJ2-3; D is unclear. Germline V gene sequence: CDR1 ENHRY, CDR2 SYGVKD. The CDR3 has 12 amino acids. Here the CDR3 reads CAGGASTDTQYF. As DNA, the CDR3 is TGTGCGGGCGGAGCTAGCACAGATACGCAGTATTTT.

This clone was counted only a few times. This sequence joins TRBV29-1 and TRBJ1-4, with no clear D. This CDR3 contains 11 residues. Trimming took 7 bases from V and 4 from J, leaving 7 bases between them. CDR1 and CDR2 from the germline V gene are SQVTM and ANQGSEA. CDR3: CSARHNEKLFF. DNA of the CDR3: TGCAGCGCCCGGCATAATGAAAAACTGTTTTTT.

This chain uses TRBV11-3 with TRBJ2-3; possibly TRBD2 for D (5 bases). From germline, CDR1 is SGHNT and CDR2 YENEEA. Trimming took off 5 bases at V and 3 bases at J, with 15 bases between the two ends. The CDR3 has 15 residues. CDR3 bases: TGTGCCAGCAGCCCACCGGCTAGCCCTACAGATACGCAGTATTTT. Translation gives CASSPPASPTDTQYF.

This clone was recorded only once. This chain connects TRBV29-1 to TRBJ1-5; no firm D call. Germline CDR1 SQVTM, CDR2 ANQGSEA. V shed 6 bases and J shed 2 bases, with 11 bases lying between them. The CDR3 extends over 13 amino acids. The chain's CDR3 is CSVLVGGNQPQHF. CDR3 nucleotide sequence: TGCAGCGTCCTCGTTGGGGGCAATCAGCCCCAGCATTTT.

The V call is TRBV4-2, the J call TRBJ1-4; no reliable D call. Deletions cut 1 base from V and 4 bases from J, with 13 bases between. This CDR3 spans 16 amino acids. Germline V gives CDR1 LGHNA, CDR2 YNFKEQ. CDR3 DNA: TGTGCCAGCAGCCAAGCCCGAAACAACGGTAATGAAAAACTGTTTTTT. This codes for CASSQARNNGNEKLFF.

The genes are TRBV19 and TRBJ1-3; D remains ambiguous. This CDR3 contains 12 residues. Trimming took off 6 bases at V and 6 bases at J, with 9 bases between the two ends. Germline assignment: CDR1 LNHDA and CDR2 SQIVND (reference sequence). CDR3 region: CASSPDVNTIYF. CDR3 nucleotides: TGTGCCAGTAGCCCGGACGTAAACACCATATATTTT. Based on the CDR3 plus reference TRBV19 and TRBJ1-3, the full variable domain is DGGITQSPKYLFRKEGQNVTLSCEQNLNHDAMYWYRQDPGQGLRLIYYSQIVNDFQKGDIAEGYSVSREKKESFPLTVTSAQKNPTAFYLCASSPDVNTIYFGEGSWLTVV.

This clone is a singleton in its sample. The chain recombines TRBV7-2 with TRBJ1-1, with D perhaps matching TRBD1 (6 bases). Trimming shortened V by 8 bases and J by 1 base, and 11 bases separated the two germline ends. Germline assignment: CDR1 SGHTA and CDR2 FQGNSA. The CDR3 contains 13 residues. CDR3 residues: CASGSDRNTEAFF. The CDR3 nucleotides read TGTGCCAGCGGATCGGACAGGAACACTGAAGCTTTCTTT.

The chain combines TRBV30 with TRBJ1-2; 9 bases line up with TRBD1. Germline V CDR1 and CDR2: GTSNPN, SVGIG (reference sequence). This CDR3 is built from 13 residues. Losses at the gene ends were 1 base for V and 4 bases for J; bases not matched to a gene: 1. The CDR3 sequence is CAWSEGQGYGYTF. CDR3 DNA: TGTGCCTGGAGTGAGGGACAGGGCTATGGCTACACCTTC.

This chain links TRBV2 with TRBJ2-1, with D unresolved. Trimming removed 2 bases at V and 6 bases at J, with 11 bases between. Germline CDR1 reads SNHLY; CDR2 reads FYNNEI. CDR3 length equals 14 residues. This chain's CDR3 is CASSELRSTNEQFF. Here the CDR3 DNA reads TGTGCCAGCAGTGAACTGAGGTCTACCAATGAGCAGTTCTTC. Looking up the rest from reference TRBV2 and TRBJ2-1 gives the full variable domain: EPEVTQTPSHQVTQMGQEVILRCVPISNHLYFYWYRQILGQKVEFLVSFYNNEISEKSEIFDDQFSVERPDGSNFTLKIRSTKLEDSAMYFCASSELRSTNEQFFGPGTRLTVL.

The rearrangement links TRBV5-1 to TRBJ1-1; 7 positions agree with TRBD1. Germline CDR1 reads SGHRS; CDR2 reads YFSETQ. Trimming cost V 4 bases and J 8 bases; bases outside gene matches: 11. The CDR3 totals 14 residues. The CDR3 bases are TGCGCCAGCAGCCTACAGGGGCTGGGGTGGGAAGCTTTCTTT. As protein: CASSLQGLGWEAFF.

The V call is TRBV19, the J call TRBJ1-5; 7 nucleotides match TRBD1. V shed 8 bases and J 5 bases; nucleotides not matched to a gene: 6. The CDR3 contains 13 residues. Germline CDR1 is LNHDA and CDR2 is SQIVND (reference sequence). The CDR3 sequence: CASERGLDQPQHF. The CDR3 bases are TGTGCCAGTGAAAGGGGGCTCGATCAGCCCCAGCATTTT.

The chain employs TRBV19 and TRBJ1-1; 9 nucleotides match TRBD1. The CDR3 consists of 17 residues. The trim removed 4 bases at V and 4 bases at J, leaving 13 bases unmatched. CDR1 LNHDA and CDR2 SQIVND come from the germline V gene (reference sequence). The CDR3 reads CASSTRTGANPSTEAFF. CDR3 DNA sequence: TGTGCCAGTAGTACCAGGACAGGGGCGAATCCCTCCACTGAAGCTTTCTTT. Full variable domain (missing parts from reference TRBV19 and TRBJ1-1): DGGITQSPKYLFRKEGQNVTLSCEQNLNHDAMYWYRQDPGQGLRLIYYSQIVNDFQKGDIAEGYSVSREKKESFPLTVTSAQKNPTAFYLCASSTRTGANPSTEAFFGQGTRLTVV.

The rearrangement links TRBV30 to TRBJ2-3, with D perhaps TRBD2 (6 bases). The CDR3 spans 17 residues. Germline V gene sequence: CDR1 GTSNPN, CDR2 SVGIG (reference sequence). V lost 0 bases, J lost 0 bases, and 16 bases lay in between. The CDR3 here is CAWSVGGAISSTDTQYF. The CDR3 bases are TGTGCCTGGAGTGTCGGCGGGGCGATCTCTAGCACAGATACGCAGTATTTT.

The CDR3 DNA sequence: TGCGCCAGCAGCTTGTATCTTTCTAGCGAGGAGACCCAGTACTTC. Residues: CASSLYLSSEETQYF. V is TRBV5-1 and J is TRBJ2-5; D might be TRBD2 (6 bases). The V gene's germline CDR1 is SGHRS and CDR2 YFSETQ. V was clipped by 1 base and J by 5 bases, with 15 bases between them. This CDR3 is built from 15 residues. Using reference TRBV5-1 and TRBJ2-5 for the parts outside the CDR3, the full variable domain is KAGVTQTPRYLIKTRGQQVTLSCSPISGHRSVSWYQQTPGQGLQFLFEYFSETQRNKGNFPGRFSGRQFSNSRSEMNVSTLELGDSALYLCASSLYLSSEETQYFGPGTRLLVL.

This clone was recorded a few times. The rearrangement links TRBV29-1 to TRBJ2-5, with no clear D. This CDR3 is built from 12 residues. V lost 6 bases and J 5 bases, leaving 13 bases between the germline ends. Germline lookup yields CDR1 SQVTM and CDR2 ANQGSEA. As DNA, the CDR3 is TGCAGCGTACACCTCGGTGGGGAGACCCAGTACTTC. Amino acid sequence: CSVHLGGETQYF.

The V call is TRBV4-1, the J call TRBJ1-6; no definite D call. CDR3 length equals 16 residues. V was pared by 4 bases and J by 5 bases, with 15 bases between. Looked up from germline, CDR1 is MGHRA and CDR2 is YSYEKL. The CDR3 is CASSPQGRRDNSPLHF. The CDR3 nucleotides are TGCGCCAGCAGCCCCCAAGGCAGGCGAGATAATTCACCCCTCCACTTT.